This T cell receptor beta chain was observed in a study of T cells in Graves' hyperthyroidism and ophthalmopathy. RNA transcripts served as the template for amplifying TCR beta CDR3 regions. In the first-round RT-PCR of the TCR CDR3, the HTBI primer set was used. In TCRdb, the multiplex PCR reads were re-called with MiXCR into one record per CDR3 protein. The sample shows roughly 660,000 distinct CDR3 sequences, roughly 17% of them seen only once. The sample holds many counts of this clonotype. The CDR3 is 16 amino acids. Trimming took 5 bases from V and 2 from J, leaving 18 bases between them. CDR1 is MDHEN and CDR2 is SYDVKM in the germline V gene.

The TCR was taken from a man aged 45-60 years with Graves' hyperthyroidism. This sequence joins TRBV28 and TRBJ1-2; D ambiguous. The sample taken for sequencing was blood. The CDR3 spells CASSTTPPENNYGYTF. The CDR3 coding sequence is TGTGCCAGCAGTACCACACCTCCGGAAAACAACTATGGCTACACCTTC.